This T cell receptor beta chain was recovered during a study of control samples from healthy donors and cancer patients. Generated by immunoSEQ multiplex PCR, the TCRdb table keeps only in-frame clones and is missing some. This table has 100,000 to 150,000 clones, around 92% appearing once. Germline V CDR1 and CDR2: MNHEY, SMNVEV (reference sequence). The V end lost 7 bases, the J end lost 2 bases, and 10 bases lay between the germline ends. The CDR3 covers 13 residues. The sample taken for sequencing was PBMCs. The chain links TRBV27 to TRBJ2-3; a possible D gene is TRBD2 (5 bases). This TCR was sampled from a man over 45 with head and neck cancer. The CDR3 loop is CASNRTLTDTQYF. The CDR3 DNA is TGTGCCAGCAATCGGACTCTCACAGATACGCAGTATTTT.